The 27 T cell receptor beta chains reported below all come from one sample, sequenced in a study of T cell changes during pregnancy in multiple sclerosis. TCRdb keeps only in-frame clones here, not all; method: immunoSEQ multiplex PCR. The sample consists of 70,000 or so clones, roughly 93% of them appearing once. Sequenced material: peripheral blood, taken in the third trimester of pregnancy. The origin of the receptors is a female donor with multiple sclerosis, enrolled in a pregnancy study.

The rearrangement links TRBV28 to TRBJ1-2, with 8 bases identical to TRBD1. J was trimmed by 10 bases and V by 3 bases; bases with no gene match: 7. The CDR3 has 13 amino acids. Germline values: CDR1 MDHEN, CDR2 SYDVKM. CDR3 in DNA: TGTGCCAGCAGTTTCCGGGACAGGTTTTTCTACACCTTC. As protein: CASSFRDRFFYTF.

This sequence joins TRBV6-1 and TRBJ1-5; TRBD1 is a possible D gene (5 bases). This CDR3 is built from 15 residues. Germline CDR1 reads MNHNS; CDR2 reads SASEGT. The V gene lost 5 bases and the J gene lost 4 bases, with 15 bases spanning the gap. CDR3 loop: CASSRLRGRNQPQHF. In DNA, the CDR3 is TGTGCCAGCAGTCGACTACGGGGGAGGAATCAGCCCCAGCATTTT.

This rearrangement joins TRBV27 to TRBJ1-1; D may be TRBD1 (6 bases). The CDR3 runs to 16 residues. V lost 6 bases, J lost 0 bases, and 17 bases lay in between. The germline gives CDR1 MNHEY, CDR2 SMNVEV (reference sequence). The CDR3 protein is CASRERTAKMNTEAFF. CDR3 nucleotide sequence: TGTGCCAGCAGGGAACGGACAGCAAAAATGAACACTGAAGCTTTCTTT.

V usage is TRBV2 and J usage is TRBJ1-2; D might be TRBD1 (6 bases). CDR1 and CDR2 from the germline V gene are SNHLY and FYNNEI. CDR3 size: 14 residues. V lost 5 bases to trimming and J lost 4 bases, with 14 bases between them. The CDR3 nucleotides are TGTGCCAGCAGTAACACAGGGTTAAGCTATGGCTACACCTTC. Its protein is CASSNTGLSYGYTF.

The CDR3 loop reads CASSSTGENSPLHF. The CDR3 DNA reads TGTGCCAGCAGCAGTACAGGGGAGAATTCACCCCTCCACTTT. The rearrangement links TRBV6-1 to TRBJ1-6; 7 bases match TRBD1. J lost 7 bases, V lost 6 bases, and 6 bases had no gene match. The germline V gene has CDR1 MNHNS and CDR2 SASEGT. This CDR3 has 14 amino acids.

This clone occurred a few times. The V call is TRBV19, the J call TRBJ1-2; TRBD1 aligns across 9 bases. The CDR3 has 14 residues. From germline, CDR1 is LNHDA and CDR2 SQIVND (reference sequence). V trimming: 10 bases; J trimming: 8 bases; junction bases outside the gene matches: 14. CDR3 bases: TGTGCCAACCTCCGGGACAGGGTTAAATTAGGCTACACCTTC. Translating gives CANLRDRVKLGYTF.

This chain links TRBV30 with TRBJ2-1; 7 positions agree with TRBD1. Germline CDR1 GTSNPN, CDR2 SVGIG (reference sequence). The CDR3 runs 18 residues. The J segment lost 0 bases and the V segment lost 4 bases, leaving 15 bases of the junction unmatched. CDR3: CAWTSGTANRGSYNEQFF. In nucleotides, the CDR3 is TGTGCCTGGACCTCCGGGACGGCCAACAGGGGCTCCTACAATGAGCAGTTCTTC.

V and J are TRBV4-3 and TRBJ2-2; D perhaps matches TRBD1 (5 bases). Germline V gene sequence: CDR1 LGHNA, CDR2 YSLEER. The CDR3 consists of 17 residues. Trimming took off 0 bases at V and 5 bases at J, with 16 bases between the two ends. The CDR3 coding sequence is TGCGCCAGCAGCCAAGAGTTCGTGGGGCTGGGGACCGGGGAGCTGTTTTTT. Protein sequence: CASSQEFVGLGTGELFF.

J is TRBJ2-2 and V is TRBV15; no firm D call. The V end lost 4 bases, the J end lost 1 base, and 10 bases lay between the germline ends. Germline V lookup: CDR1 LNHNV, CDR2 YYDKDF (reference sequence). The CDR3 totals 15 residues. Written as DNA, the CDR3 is TGTGCCACCAGCATAAGCTCGATGAACACCGGGGAGCTGTTTTTT. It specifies CATSISSMNTGELFF.

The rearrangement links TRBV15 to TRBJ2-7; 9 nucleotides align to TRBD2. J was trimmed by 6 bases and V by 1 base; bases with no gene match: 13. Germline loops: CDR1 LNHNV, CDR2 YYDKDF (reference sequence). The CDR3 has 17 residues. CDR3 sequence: CATSRVRGGAAGVEQYF. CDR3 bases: TGTGCCACCAGCAGAGTACGCGGGGGGGCCGCCGGTGTCGAGCAGTACTTC. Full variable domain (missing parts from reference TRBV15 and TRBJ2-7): DAMVIQNPRYQVTQFGKPVTLSCSQTLNHNVMYWYQQKSSQAPKLLFHYYDKDFNNEADTPDNFQSRRPNTSFCFLDIRSPGLGDTAMYLCATSRVRGGAAGVEQYFGPGTRLTVT.

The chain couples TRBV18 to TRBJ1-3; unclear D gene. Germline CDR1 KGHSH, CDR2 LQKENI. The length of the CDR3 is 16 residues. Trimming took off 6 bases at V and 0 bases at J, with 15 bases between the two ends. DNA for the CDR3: TGTGCCAGCTCCTTAGAACCAGCGCTCTCTGGAAACACCATATATTTT. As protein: CASSLEPALSGNTIYF.

The chain's CDR3 is CASSLVPGHGNEKLFF. The CDR3 coding sequence is TGTGCCAGCAGCTTAGTTCCGGGACACGGCAATGAAAAACTGTTTTTT. This chain joins TRBV11-2 and TRBJ1-4; tentative D call: TRBD1 (6 bases). The V and J ends lost 1 base and 5 bases respectively, with 14 bases between them. From germline, CDR1 is SGHAT and CDR2 FQNNGV. This CDR3 comprises 16 residues.

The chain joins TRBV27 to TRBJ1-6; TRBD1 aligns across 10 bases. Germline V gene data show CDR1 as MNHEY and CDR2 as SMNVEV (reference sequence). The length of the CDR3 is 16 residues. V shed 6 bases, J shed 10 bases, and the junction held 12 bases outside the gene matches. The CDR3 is CASRTLGTGEGSPLHF. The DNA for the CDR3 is TGTGCCAGCAGAACCCTAGGGACAGGGGAAGGCTCACCCCTCCACTTT.

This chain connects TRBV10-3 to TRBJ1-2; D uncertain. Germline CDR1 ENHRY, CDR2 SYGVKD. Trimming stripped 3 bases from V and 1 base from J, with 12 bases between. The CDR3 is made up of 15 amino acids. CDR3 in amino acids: CAISDHRSFNYGYTF. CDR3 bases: TGTGCCATCAGTGATCACAGAAGTTTTAACTATGGCTACACCTTC.

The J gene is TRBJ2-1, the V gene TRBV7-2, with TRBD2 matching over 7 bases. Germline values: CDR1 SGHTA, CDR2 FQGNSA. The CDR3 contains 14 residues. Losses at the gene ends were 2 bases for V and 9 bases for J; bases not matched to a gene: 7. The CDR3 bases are TGTGCCAGCAGCTTAACCGTCGGGGAGGGTGAGCAGTTCTTC. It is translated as CASSLTVGEGEQFF.

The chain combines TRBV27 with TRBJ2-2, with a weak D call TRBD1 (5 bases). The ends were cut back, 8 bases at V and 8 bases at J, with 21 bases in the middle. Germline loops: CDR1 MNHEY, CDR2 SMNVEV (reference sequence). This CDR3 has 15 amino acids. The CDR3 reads CASSRRGLEAGELFF. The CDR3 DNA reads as TGTGCCAGCTCTAGAAGGGGCCTCGAAGCAGGGGAGCTGTTTTTT.

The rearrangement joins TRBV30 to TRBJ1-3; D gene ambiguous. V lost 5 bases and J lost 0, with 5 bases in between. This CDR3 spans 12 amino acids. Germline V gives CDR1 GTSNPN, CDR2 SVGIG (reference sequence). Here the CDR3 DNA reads TGTGCCTGGGCGCCCTCTGGAAACACCATATATTTT. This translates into CAWAPSGNTIYF.

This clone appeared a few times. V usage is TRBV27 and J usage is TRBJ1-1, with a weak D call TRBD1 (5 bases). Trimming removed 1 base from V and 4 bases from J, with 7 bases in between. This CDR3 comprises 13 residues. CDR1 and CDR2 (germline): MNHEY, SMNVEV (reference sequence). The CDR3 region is CASSLWQGTEAFF. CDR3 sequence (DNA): TGTGCCAGCAGTTTATGGCAGGGCACTGAAGCTTTCTTT.

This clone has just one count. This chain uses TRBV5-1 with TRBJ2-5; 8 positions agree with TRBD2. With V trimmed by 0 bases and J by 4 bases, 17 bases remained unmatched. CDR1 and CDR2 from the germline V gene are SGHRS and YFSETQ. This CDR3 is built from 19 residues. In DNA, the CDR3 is TGCGCCAGCAGCTTGGTAGGGACTTCGGGAGGGGTGCCCGGAGAGACCCAGTACTTC. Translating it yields CASSLVGTSGGVPGETQYF.

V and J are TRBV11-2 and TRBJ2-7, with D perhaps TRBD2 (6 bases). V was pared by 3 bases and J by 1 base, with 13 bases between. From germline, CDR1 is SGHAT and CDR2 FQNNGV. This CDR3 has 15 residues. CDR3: CASSFLQGGSYEQYF. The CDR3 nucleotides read TGTGCCAGCAGCTTCTTGCAGGGAGGATCCTACGAGCAGTACTTC.

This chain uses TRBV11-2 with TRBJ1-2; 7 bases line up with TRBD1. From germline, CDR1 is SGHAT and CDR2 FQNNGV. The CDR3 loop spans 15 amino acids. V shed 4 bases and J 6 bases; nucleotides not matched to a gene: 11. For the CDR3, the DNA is TGTGCCAGCAGCTCCCCCCCAGGGGGTGTCGATGGCTACACCTTC. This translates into CASSSPPGGVDGYTF. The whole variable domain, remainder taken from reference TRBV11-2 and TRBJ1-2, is EAGVAQSPRYKIIEKRQSVAFWCNPISGHATLYWYQQILGQGPKLLIQFQNNGVVDDSQLPKDRFSAERLKGVDSTLKIQPAKLEDSAVYLCASSSPPGGVDGYTFGSGTRLTVV.

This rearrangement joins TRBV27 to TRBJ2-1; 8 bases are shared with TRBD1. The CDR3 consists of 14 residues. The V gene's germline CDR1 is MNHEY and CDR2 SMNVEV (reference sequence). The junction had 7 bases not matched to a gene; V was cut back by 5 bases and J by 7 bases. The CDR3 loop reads CASSPTGVGNEQFF. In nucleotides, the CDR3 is TGTGCCAGCAGTCCGACAGGGGTGGGGAATGAGCAGTTCTTC.

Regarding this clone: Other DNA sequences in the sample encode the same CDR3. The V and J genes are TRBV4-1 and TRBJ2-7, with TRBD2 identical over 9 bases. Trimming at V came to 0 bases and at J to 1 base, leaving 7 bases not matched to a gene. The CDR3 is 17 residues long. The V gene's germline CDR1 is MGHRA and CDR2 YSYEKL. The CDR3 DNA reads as TGCGCCAGCAGCCAAGATTGGGGGCTAGCGGGATCCTACGAGCAGTACTTC. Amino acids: CASSQDWGLAGSYEQYF.

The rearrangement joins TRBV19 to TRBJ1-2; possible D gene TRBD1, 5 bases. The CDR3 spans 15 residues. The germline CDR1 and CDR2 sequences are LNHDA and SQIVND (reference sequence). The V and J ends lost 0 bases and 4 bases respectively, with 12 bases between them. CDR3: CASSIDRANIYGYTF. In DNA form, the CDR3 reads TGTGCCAGTAGTATAGACAGGGCAAACATCTATGGCTACACCTTC.

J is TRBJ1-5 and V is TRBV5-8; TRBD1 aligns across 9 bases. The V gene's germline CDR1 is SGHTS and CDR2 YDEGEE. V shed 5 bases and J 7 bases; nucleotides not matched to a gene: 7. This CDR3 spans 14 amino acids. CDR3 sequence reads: CASRQRQGVQPQHF. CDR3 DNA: TGTGCCAGCAGGCAACGACAGGGGGTCCAGCCCCAGCATTTT.

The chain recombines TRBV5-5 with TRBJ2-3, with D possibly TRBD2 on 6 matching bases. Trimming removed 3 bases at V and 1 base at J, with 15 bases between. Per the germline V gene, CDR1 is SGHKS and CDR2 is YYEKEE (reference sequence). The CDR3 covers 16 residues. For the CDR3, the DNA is TGTGCCAGCAGCTGGGGACTGGATGGGGGCACAGATACGCAGTATTTT. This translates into CASSWGLDGGTDTQYF.

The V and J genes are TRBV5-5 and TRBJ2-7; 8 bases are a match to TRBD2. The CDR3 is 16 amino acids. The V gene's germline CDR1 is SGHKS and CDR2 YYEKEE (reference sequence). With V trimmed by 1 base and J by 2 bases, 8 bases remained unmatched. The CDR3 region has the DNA TGTGCCAGCAGCTTGCGGGCGCCAGCGGGGGCCTACGAGCAGTACTTC. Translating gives CASSLRAPAGAYEQYF.